The rows below give T cell receptor beta chains drawn from one sample of a study of identifying expanded T cells in peripheral blood. Profiling relied on immunoSEQ multiplex PCR, and the TCRdb table lists in-frame clones only, not all of them. The sample holds approximately 110,000 clones; 85% to 90% are singletons and the top ten take roughly 15%. Material: blood. The source of these receptors is a person between 18 and 75 years old in good health. The CDR3 runs from the conserved cysteine through the conserved F or W. Fields, in order: J gene, V gene, CDR3 length, CDR3 protein.

J: TRBJ2-4; V: TRBV6-5; length: 12; CDR3: CASSRGGDIQYF
J: TRBJ1-6; V: TRBV5-4; length: 15; CDR3: CASSLPGGHNSPLHF
J: TRBJ2-6; V: TRBV7-2; length: 15; CDR3: CASSPRSSGANVLTF
J: TRBJ2-7; V: TRBV11-2; length: 13; CDR3: CASSFGTDYEQYF
J: TRBJ2-5; V: TRBV10-1; length: 16; CDR3: CASSEHGGGRQETQYF
J: TRBJ2-2; V: TRBV2; length: 11; CDR3: CASSRTGELFF
J: TRBJ1-2; V: TRBV18; length: 14; CDR3: CASSYTRLDYGYTF
J: TRBJ1-1; V: TRBV29-1; length: 15; CDR3: CSVEVDRGLNTEAFF
J: TRBJ2-7; V: TRBV7-2; length: 16; CDR3: CASSLAPLMGSWEQYF
J: TRBJ2-3; V: TRBV6-4; length: 13; CDR3: CASSPTGKDTQYF
J: TRBJ1-3; V: TRBV6-6; length: 14; CDR3: CASSYGGSGNTIYF
J: TRBJ2-5; V: TRBV5-4; length: 13; CDR3: CASSLRGEETQYF
J: TRBJ1-1; V: TRBV6-1; length: 13; CDR3: CASSDQVNTEAFF
J: TRBJ1-1; V: TRBV18; length: 13; CDR3: CASSPLGNTEAFF
J: TRBJ2-5; V: TRBV9; length: 15; CDR3: CASSVGSGAGETQYF
J: TRBJ2-5; V: TRBV5-8; length: 16; CDR3: CASSLVGQGLRKTQYF
J: TRBJ1-1; V: TRBV5-4; length: 12; CDR3: CASSPTGTEAFF